One sample yielded the 25 T cell receptor beta chains listed below, sequenced in a study of control samples from healthy donors and cancer patients. The protocol was immunoSEQ multiplex PCR, while the TCRdb copy is restricted to in-frame clones and leaves out a portion. The repertoire holds around 26,000 clones, with 75% to 85% as singletons. Input material: PBMCs. These receptors originate from a man aged 60-69 years with colorectal cancer.

This chain joins TRBV6-5 and TRBJ1-3; 8 bases agree with TRBD1. The trim removed 7 bases at V and 3 bases at J, leaving 8 bases unmatched. The CDR3 sequence is 15 residues long. Germline assignment: CDR1 MNHEY and CDR2 SVGAGI. The CDR3 reads CASTRGPLGGNTIYF. DNA for the CDR3: TGTGCCAGCACCAGGGGGCCCTTGGGTGGAAACACCATATATTTT.

This chain connects TRBV6-4 to TRBJ2-2; the D gene is possibly TRBD1 (5 bases). Germline V gene sequence: CDR1 MRHNA, CDR2 SNTAGT. CDR3 size: 14 residues. V lost 3 bases, J lost 4 bases, and 9 bases lay in between. The CDR3 spells CASSDGQGTGELFF. The CDR3 region has the DNA TGTGCCAGCAGTGATGGACAAGGCACCGGGGAGCTGTTTTTT.

The V and J genes are TRBV7-6 and TRBJ2-7, with D perhaps matching TRBD1 (6 bases). Trimming took off 1 base at V and 6 bases at J, with 10 bases between the two ends. CDR3 length equals 13 residues. The germline gives CDR1 SGHVS, CDR2 FNYEAQ. CDR3: CASSLVAGVEQYF. The CDR3 region has the DNA TGTGCCAGCAGCTTAGTCGCAGGGGTCGAGCAGTACTTC.

The sample holds one count of this clone. CDR3 in amino acids: CASSVEGFNSPLHF. CDR3 coding DNA: TGTGCCAGCAGCGTAGAGGGGTTCAATTCACCCCTCCACTTT. The chain has TRBV9 and TRBJ1-6, with a weak D call TRBD1 (5 bases). There are 14 residues in the CDR3. CDR1 and CDR2 (germline): SGDLS, YYNGEE. V was trimmed by 0 bases and J by 7 bases, leaving 8 bases between them.

The chain is built from TRBV29-1 and TRBJ1-4; D perhaps matches TRBD1 (6 bases). The CDR3 is 12 residues long. Between the trimmed V and J ends, which lost 5 bases and 5 bases, there was a span of 9 bases. Germline values: CDR1 SQVTM, CDR2 ANQGSEA. The CDR3 reads CSVFGGNEKLFF. The CDR3 region has the DNA TGCAGCGTTTTCGGGGGCAATGAAAAACTGTTTTTT.

This chain connects TRBV6-5 to TRBJ2-3; D not certain. CDR1 and CDR2 from the germline V gene are MNHEY and SVGAGI. Between the trimmed V and J ends, which lost 5 bases and 2 bases, there was a span of 11 bases. This CDR3 has 14 residues. The CDR3 spells CASSLTTNTDTQYF. The DNA of the CDR3 is TGTGCCAGCAGTCTAACCACGAACACAGATACGCAGTATTTT.

This clone is a singleton in its sample. The rearrangement links TRBV9 to TRBJ1-2; D unresolved. V lost 3 bases and J 6 bases, leaving 6 bases between the germline ends. The CDR3 runs to 11 residues. The germline gives CDR1 SGDLS, CDR2 YYNGEE. The CDR3 region is CASSAFHGYTF. The CDR3 DNA sequence: TGTGCCAGCAGCGCGTTTCATGGCTACACCTTC. The variable domain in full, completed from reference TRBV9 and TRBJ1-2, reads DSGVTQTPKHLITATGQRVTLRCSPRSGDLSVYWYQQSLDQGLQFLIQYYNGEERAKGNILERFSAQQFPDLHSELNLSSLELGDSALYFCASSAFHGYTFGSGTRLTVV.

CDR3 sequence (DNA): TGTGCCAGCAGTTCCCGTACTCCTTCCCGCACAGATACGCAGTATTTT. The encoded protein is CASSSRTPSRTDTQYF. The rearrangement joins TRBV6-5 to TRBJ2-3, with D hard to call. Between the trimmed V and J ends, which lost 4 bases and 1 base, there was a span of 15 bases. Germline V CDR1 and CDR2: MNHEY, SVGAGI. CDR3 length: 16 amino acids.

The chain carries TRBV10-3 and TRBJ1-1; 7 nucleotides align to TRBD1. Germline assignment: CDR1 ENHRY and CDR2 SYGVKD. This CDR3 spans 15 amino acids. Trimming removed 1 base from V and 2 bases from J; junction bases left unmatched: 4. The CDR3 coding sequence is TGTGCCATCAGTGAGTGGGACAGCGTAAACACTGAAGCTTTCTTT. It yields the protein CAISEWDSVNTEAFF.

The V gene is TRBV5-4, the J gene TRBJ1-1; D is perhaps TRBD1 (6 bases). The V gene lost 1 base and the J gene lost 4 bases, with 14 bases spanning the gap. The CDR3 covers 15 residues. Germline lookup yields CDR1 SGHNT and CDR2 YYREEE (reference sequence). The CDR3, as DNA: TGTGCCAGCAGCTTGCGGGGGGCTCTATTCACTGAAGCTTTCTTT. It specifies CASSLRGALFTEAFF.

This chain connects TRBV3-1 (or the pseudogene TRBV3-2) to TRBJ1-6; D call uncertain. The CDR3 covers 14 residues. Germline-derived CDR1 and CDR2 are LGHDT and YNNKEL (reference sequence). V was pared by 1 base and J by 7 bases, with 8 bases between. The CDR3 region has the DNA TGTGCCAGCAGCCAAGGAAGAACCAATTCACCCCTCCACTTT. As protein: CASSQGRTNSPLHF.

This clone occurred a few times. This chain uses TRBV12-5 with TRBJ1-5; a weak D match, TRBD1 (6 bases). V was shortened by 7 bases and J by 7 bases, with 14 bases between the two germline ends. The CDR3 has 13 residues. Germline CDR1 LGHNT, CDR2 FRNRAP. For the CDR3, the DNA is TGTGCTAGTGCCGGGAGGGGGAGCCAGCCCCAGCATTTT. Its protein product is CASAGRGSQPQHF.

This clone was seen a handful of times. This chain connects TRBV4-1 to TRBJ1-4; D is ambiguous. The CDR3 loop spans 14 amino acids. CDR1 and CDR2 from the germline V gene are MGHRA and YSYEKL. Deletions cut 0 bases from V and 4 bases from J, with 6 bases between. CDR3 bases: TGCGCCAGCAGCCAAGACATCCGTAATGAAAAACTGTTTTTT. Translating gives CASSQDIRNEKLFF.

J is TRBJ2-3 and V is TRBV5-4, with 9 bases lining up with TRBD2. The V segment lost 4 bases and the J segment 6 bases; nucleotides outside the gene matches: 15. The germline V gene has CDR1 SGHNT and CDR2 YYREEE (reference sequence). The CDR3 contains 17 residues. The CDR3 region has the DNA TGTGCCAGCAGCCGAGACGGGACTAGCTTAGGGGCCGATACGCAGTATTTT. It specifies CASSRDGTSLGADTQYF.

In its sample, this clone was seen a few times. This rearrangement joins TRBV5-1 to TRBJ1-5, with 10 bases aligning to TRBD1. Germline V gene data show CDR1 as SGHRS and CDR2 as YFSETQ. Trimming took 0 bases from V and 6 from J; bases not matched to a gene: 0. This CDR3 region has 14 residues. The CDR3: CASSLGQGAQPQHF. Written as DNA, the CDR3 is TGCGCCAGCAGCTTGGGACAGGGGGCTCAGCCCCAGCATTTT.

This sequence joins TRBV9 and TRBJ2-3; TRBD2 matches at 14 bases. The ends lost 4 bases at V and 4 bases at J; junction bases unmatched: 5. CDR1 is SGDLS, CDR2 YYNGEE, per germline. This CDR3 region has 16 residues. The CDR3 DNA reads as TGTGCCAGCAGCACCCGGACTAGCGGGGGGTCAGATACGCAGTATTTT. Its protein is CASSTRTSGGSDTQYF.

The V and J genes are TRBV2 and TRBJ1-4; 7 bases are shared with TRBD1. With 6 bases clipped from V and 4 bases from J, the junction kept 8 bases outside the gene matches. The CDR3 is 15 amino acids. From germline, CDR1 is SNHLY and CDR2 FYNNEI. The CDR3 coding sequence is TGTGCCAGCAGCATTCCGGGACAGTTTAATGAAAAACTGTTTTTT. As protein: CASSIPGQFNEKLFF.

The CDR3 DNA reads as TGTGCCAGCAGCTTAGACGAGCGGGGGGGCGGGACCCAGTACTTC. As protein: CASSLDERGGGTQYF. The chain employs TRBV7-2 and TRBJ2-5; 10 nucleotides agree with TRBD2. Germline trimming cut 1 base from V and 7 bases from J; bases unmatched to any gene: 6. The CDR3 runs to 15 residues. CDR1 SGHTA and CDR2 FQGNSA come from the germline V gene.

V gene TRBV5-1 combines with J gene TRBJ2-3; D remains unclear. CDR3 length equals 14 residues. Germline loops: CDR1 SGHRS, CDR2 YFSETQ. V lost 0 bases and J lost 2, with 7 bases in between. CDR3 region: CASSLGLNTDTQYF. CDR3 DNA: TGCGCCAGCAGCTTGGGACTCAACACAGATACGCAGTATTTT.

The rearrangement joins TRBV3-1 (or the pseudogene TRBV3-2) to TRBJ2-1; D tentatively reads TRBD1 or TRBD2 (5 bases each). This CDR3 comprises 14 residues. V was pared by 4 bases and J by 7 bases, with 14 bases between. The germline CDR1 and CDR2 sequences are LGHDT and YNNKEL (reference sequence). CDR3 in amino acids: CASSPGRGGNEQFF. The CDR3, as DNA: TGTGCCAGCAGCCCCGGAAGGGGCGGGAATGAGCAGTTCTTC.

The J gene is TRBJ1-1, the V gene TRBV18; 7 nucleotides agree with TRBD1. CDR1 is KGHSH and CDR2 is LQKENI in the germline V gene. The CDR3 sequence is 15 residues long. V shed 1 base and J 1 base; nucleotides not matched to a gene: 3. Here the CDR3 DNA reads TGTGCCAGCTCACCACAAGGGACAGCGAACACTGAAGCTTTCTTT. Amino acids: CASSPQGTANTEAFF.

The genes are TRBV11-2 and TRBJ1-1, with a weak D call TRBD1 (5 bases). The CDR3 contains 17 residues. Looked up from germline, CDR1 is SGHAT and CDR2 is FQNNGV. Trimming took 5 bases from V and 4 from J, leaving 23 bases between them. The CDR3: CASSRGRGPMGGTEAFF. CDR3 nucleotides: TGTGCCAGCAGCCGGGGACGGGGTCCAATGGGGGGCACTGAAGCTTTCTTT.

The chain employs TRBV5-1 and TRBJ1-1; 7 nucleotides align to TRBD1. The CDR3 contains 15 residues. Germline CDR1 SGHRS, CDR2 YFSETQ. V lost 2 bases to trimming and J lost 6 bases; unmatched junction nucleotides: 10. CDR3 bases: TGCGCCAGCAGCTTCTTTTGGGACAGCGTCCCTGAAGCTTTCTTT. Protein sequence: CASSFFWDSVPEAFF. The whole variable domain, remainder taken from reference TRBV5-1 and TRBJ1-1, is KAGVTQTPRYLIKTRGQQVTLSCSPISGHRSVSWYQQTPGQGLQFLFEYFSETQRNKGNFPGRFSGRQFSNSRSEMNVSTLELGDSALYLCASSFFWDSVPEAFFGQGTRLTVV.

The chain employs TRBV6-5 and TRBJ2-2; 7 bases align to TRBD1. The junction had 3 bases not matched to a gene; V was cut back by 2 bases and J by 0 bases. Per the germline V gene, CDR1 is MNHEY and CDR2 is SVGAGI. The CDR3 runs to 16 residues. This chain's CDR3 is CASSYRGGANTGELFF. CDR3 DNA sequence: TGTGCCAGCAGTTACAGAGGGGGCGCGAACACCGGGGAGCTGTTTTTT.

The count of this clone is one. The chain is built from TRBV7-7 and TRBJ2-1; a weak D match, TRBD1 (6 bases). Per the germline V gene, CDR1 is SSHAT and CDR2 is FNYEAQ (reference sequence). V dropped 5 bases and J dropped 9 bases, with 11 bases sitting between them. CDR3 length: 12 residues. In DNA form, the CDR3 reads TGTGCCAGCAGCGAGCAGGGGAGTGAGCAGTTCTTC. Translating gives CASSEQGSEQFF.